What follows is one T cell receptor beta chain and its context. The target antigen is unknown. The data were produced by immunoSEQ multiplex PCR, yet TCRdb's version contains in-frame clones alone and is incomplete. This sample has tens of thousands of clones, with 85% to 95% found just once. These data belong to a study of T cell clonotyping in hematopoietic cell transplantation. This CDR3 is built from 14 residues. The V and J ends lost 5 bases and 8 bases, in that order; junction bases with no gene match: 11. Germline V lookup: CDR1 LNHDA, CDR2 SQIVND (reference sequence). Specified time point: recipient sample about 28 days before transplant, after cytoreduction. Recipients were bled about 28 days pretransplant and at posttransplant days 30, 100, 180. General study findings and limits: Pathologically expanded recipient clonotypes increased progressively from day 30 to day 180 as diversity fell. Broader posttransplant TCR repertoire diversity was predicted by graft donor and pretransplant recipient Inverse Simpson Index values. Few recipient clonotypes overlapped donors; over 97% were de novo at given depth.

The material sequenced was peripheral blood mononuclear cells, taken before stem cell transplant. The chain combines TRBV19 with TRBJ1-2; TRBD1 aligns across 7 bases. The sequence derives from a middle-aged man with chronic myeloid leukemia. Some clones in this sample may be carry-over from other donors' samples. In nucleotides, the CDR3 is TGTGCCAGTAGTCCGGGACAGTTGTTAGGCGGCTACACCTTC. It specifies CASSPGQLLGGYTF.